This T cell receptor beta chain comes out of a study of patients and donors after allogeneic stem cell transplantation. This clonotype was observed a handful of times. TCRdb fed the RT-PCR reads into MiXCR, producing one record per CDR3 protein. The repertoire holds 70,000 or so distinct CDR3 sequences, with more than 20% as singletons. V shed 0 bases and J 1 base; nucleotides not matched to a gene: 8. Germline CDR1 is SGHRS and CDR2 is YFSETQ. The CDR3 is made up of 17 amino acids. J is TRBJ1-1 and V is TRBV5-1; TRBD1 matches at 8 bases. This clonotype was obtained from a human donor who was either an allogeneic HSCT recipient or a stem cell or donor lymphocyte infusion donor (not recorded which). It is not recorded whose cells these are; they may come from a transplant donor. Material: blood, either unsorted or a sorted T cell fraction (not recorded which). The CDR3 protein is CASSLVARGPWNTEAFF. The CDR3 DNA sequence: TGCGCCAGCAGCTTGGTAGCCAGGGGGCCTTGGAACACTGAAGCTTTCTTT.